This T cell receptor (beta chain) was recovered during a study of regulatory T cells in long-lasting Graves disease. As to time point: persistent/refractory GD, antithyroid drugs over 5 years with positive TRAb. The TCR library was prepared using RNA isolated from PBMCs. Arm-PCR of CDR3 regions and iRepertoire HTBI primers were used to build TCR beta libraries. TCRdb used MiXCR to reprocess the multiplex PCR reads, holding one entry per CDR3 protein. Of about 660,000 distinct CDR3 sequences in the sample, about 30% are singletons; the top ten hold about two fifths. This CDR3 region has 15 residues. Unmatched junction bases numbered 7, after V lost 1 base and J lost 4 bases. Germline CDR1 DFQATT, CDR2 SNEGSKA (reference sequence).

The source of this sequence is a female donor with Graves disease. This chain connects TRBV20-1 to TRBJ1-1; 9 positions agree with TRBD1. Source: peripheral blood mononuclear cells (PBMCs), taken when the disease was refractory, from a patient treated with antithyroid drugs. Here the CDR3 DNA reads TGCAGTGCTAGAGCAAGGGGACAGGGATTCACTGAAGCTTTCTTT. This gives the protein CSARARGQGFTEAFF.